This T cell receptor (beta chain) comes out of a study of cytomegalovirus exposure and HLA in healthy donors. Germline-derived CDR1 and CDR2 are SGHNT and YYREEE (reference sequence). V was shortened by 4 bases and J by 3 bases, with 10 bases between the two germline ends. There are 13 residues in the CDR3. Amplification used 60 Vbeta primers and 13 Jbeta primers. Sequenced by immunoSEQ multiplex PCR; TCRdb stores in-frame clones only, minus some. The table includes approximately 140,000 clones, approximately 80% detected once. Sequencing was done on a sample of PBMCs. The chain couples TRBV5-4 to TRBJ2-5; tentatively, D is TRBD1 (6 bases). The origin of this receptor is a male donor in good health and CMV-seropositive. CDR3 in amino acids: CASSRGQKETQYF. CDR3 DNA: TGTGCCAGCAGCCGTGGACAGAAAGAGACCCAGTACTTC.